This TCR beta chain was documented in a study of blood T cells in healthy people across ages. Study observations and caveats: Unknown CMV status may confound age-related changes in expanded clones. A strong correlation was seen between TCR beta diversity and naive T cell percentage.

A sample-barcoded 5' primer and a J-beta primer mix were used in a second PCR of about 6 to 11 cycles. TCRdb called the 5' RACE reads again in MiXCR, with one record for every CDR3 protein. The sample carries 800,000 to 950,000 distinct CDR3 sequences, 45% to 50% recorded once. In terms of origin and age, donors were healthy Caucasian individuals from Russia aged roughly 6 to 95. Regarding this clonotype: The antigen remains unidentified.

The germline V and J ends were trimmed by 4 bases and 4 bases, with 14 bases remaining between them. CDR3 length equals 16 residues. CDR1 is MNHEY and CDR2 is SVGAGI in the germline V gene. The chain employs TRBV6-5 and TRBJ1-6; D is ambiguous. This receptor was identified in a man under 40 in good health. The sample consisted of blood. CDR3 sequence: CASSSAARAYNSPLHF. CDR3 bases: TGTGCCAGCAGTTCCGCGGCCAGAGCATATAATTCACCCCTCCACTTT.